This entry features one T cell receptor (beta chain) sequence. Its antigen target is currently unknown. Base qualities are not at hand, and no much larger clone is one base apart. This entry is derived from a study of cytotoxic CD8 clonotypes in ibrutinib-treated CLL (dated by TCRdb to the early 2020s). With respect to the entire study: In this cohort, about 15 patients were treatment-naive and roughly ten were relapsed/refractory, while around 18 had unmutated IGHV. The response samples were drawn at a median of roughly twelve months into treatment, with a range of roughly 6 to 40 months. Longitudinal samples were obtainable from about 30% of the roughly 90 participants in the trial. On average, each sample had some 260,000 productive templates and about 89,000 productive rearrangements. Partial responses were observed in about 24 patients and complete responses in 2; after a median follow-up of 68 months, remission was maintained in 15 or so patients and progression was observed in around twelve. Cryopreserved peripheral blood mononuclear cells were obtained prior to treatment, at the time of response, and at either disease progression or sustained remission. Every sample from remission and from progressive disease was obtained while the patients were still on ibrutinib. Findings and caveats that apply to the study as a whole: An increase in clonality was observed at ibrutinib response, with clonality remaining stable during sustained remission and falling back toward baseline at progression. Public clonotypes were rare and either shrank or stayed stable during treatment, and the rise in clonality at ibrutinib response reflected expansion of private clonotypes. At baseline, clonality was higher than in age-matched healthy donors and showed a strong correlation with circulating CD8+ T-cell counts. Lymph node repertoires were not examined, and the timing of sampling was not matched between patients in sustained remission and those whose disease progressed.

The goal of deep resolution MiSeq sequencing was a depth between 1 in 1 million and 1 in 200,000 T cells, and coverage averaged 10x per clonotype. The immunoSEQ hsTCRB Kit was used to generate the TCR beta libraries. The original methods were these. The data were analyzed with ImmunoSEQ Analyzer and ImmunoSEQ Data Assistant, and V, D and J gene assignments followed IMGT definitions. Clonality, with values ranging from 0 to 1, was calculated as one minus the normalized Shannon entropy of productive rearrangement frequencies. Only overrepresented clonotypes making up at least 0.05% of each patient's repertoire were included in the public clonotype analysis. Some 14 age-matched healthy donor repertoires from immuneACCESS served as clonality controls. The source is immuneACCESS, and TCRdb retained only in-frame sequences with V and J called. Part of the clones is not carried over; for the studies checked, unresolved V genes explain less than half of this, and the remainder is unexplained. V, J and clone size are those of that table, while D and trimming were read from the DNA. The sample table shows 200,000 to 250,000 clones, and 75% to 85% are seen once. Roughly 10% of the sample is in the top ten clones.

Taken with the paper, the label for time point translates to: about eleven months on ibrutinib. Roughly 2 micrograms of genomic DNA were extracted from cryopreserved PBMCs for TCR beta library preparation. High-throughput TCR beta sequencing was performed on longitudinal blood samples from CLL patients receiving ibrutinib monotherapy. Patients were enrolled in a phase 2 open-label single-center ibrutinib monotherapy trial. From a lookup of the germline V gene, CDR1 and CDR2 are MNHNS and SASEGT. Including the terminal cysteine and phenylalanine, the CDR3 comprises 17 residues. Only CDR3 DNA remains: 51 bases, in frame from the first base. V is pruned by 4 bases and J by 4 bases, leaving 6 bases of the junction without a gene match.

This sequence was found in a human donor with chronic lymphocytic leukemia. The chain is assembled from TRBV6-1 and TRBJ2-2, with 13 bases in between that match TRBD2. The sample here was PBMCs, taken after 12 months of ibrutinib treatment. The CDR3 protein sequence reads: CASSVGLAGVATGELFF. The nucleotides are TGTGCCAGCAGTGTAGGACTAGCGGGAGTGGCCACCGGGGAGCTGTTTTTT.